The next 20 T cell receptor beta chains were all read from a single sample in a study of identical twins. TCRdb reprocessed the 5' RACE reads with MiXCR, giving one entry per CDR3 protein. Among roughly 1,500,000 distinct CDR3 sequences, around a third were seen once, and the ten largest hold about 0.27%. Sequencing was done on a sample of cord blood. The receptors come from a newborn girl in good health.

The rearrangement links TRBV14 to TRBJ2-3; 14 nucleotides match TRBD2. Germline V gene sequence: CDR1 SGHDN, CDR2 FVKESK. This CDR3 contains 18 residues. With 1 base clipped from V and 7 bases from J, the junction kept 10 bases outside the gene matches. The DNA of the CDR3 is TGTGCCAGCAGCCAAGCTCGACTAGCGGGAGGGCCGGTAAATACGCAGTATTTT. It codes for CASSQARLAGGPVNTQYF.

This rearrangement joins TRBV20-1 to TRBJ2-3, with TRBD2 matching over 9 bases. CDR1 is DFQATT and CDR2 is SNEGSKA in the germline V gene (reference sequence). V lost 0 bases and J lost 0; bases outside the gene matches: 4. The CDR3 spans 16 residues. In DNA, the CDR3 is TGCAGTGCTAGAGAACCTAGCGGGATAAGCACAGATACGCAGTATTTT. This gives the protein CSAREPSGISTDTQYF.

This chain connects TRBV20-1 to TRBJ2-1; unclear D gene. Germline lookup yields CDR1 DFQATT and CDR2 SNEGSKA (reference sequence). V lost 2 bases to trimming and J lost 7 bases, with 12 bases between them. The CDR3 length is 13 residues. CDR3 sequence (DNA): TGCAGTGCTAGACTTCCCCCCCGTAATGAGCAGTTCTTC. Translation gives CSARLPPRNEQFF.

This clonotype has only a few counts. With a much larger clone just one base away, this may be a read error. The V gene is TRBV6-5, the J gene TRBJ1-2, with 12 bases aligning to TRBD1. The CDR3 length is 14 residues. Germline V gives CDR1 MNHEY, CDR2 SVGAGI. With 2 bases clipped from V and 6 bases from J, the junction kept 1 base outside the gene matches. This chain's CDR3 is CASSYGTGGHGYTF. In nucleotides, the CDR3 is TGTGCCAGCAGTTACGGGACAGGGGGCCATGGCTACACCTTC.

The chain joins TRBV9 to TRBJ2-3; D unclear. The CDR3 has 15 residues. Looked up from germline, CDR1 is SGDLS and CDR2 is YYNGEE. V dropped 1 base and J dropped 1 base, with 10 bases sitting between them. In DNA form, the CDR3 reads TGTGCCAGCAGCGTACAAGGGCAGCGCACAGATACGCAGTATTTT. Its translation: CASSVQGQRTDTQYF.

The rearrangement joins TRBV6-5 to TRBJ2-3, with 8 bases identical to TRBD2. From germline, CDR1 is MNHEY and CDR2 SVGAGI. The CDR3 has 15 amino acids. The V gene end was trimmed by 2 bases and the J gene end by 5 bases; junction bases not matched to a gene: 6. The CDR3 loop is CASSYGGLVGDTQYF. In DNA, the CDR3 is TGTGCCAGCAGTTACGGGGGACTAGTAGGAGATACGCAGTATTTT.

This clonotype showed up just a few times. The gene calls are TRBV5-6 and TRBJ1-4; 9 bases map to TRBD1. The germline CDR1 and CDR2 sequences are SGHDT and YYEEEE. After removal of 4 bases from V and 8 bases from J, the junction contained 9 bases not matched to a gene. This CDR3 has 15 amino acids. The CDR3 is CASSLSGTGREKLFF. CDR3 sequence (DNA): TGTGCCAGCAGCCTATCCGGGACAGGGAGGGAAAAACTGTTTTTT.

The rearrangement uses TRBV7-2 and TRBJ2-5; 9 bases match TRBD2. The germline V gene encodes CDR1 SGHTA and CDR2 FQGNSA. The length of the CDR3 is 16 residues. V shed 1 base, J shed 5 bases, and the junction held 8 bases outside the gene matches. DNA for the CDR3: TGTGCCAGCAGCTTAGTAGCGGGAGTCCGAAGGGAGACCCAGTACTTC. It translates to CASSLVAGVRRETQYF.

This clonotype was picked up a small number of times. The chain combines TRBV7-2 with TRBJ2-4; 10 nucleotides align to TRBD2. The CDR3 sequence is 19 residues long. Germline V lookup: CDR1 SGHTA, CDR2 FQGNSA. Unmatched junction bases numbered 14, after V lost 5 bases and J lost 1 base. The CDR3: CASSGPSSGRASAKNIQYF. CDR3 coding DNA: TGTGCCAGCAGCGGCCCTTCAAGCGGGAGGGCCTCCGCCAAAAACATTCAGTACTTC.

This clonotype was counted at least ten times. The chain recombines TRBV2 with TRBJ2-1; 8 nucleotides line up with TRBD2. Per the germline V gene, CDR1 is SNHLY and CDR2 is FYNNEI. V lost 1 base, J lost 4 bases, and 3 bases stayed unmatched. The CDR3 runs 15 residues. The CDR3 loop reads CASSEGRGGYNEQFF. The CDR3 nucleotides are TGTGCCAGCAGTGAAGGCCGGGGGGGATACAATGAGCAGTTCTTC.

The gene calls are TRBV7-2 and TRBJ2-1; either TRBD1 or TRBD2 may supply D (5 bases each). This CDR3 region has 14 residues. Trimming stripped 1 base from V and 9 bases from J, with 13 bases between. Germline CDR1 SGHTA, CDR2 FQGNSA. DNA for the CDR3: TGTGCCAGCAGCTTAGTCGTAGGGGCGGGTGAGCAGTTCTTC. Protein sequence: CASSLVVGAGEQFF. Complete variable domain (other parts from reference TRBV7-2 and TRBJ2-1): GAGVSQSPSNKVTEKGKDVELRCDPISGHTALYWYRQSLGQGLEFLIYFQGNSAPDKSGLPSDRFSAERTGGSVSTLTIQRTQQEDSAVYLCASSLVVGAGEQFFGPGTRLTVL.

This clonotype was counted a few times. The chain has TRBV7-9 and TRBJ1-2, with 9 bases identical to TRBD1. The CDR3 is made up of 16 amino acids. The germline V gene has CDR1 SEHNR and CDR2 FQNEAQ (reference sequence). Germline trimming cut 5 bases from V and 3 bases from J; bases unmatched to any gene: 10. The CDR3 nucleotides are TGTGCCAGCAGCCCTACCACACAGGGGGCCGACTATGGCTACACCTTC. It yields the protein CASSPTTQGADYGYTF.

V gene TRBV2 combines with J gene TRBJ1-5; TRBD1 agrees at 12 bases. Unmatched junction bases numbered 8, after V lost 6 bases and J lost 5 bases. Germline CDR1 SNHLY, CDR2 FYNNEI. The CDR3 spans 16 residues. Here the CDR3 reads CASRDPGTGGDQPQHF. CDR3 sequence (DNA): TGTGCCAGCAGAGATCCCGGGACAGGGGGCGATCAGCCCCAGCATTTT.

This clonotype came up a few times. The CDR3 here is CASRQLAGGRETQYF. The DNA for the CDR3 is TGTGCCAGCAGACAACTAGCGGGAGGACGGGAGACCCAGTACTTC. This sequence joins TRBV6-6 and TRBJ2-5; 12 bases line up with TRBD2. The V gene's germline CDR1 is MNHNY and CDR2 SVGAGI (reference sequence). Germline trimming cut 6 bases from V and 5 bases from J; bases unmatched to any gene: 7. CDR3 length: 15 residues.

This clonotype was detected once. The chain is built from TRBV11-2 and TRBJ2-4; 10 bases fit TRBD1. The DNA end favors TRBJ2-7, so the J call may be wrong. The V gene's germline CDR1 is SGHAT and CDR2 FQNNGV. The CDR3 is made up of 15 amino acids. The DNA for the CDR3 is TGTGCCAGCAGCACCGGGACAGGGGCGTTCTACGAGCAGTACTTC. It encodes CASSTGTGAFYEQYF.

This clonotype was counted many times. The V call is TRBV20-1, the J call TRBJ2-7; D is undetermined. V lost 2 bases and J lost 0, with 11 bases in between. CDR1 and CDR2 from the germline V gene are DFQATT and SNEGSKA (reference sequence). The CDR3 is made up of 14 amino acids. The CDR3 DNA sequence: TGCAGTGCTAGAAACGGTAACAGCTCCTACGAGCAGTACTTC. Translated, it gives CSARNGNSSYEQYF.

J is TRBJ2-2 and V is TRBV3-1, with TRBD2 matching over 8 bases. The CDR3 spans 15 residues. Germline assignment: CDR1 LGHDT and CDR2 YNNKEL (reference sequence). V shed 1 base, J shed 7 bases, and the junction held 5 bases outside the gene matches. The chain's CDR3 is CASSQVTGGYGELFF. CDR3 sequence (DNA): TGTGCCAGCAGCCAAGTTACGGGAGGGTACGGGGAGCTGTTTTTT.

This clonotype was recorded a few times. In DNA form, the CDR3 reads TGTGCCACCAGCAGAGATCCAGGTCGGGAAAAACTGTTTTTT. As protein: CATSRDPGREKLFF. This chain joins TRBV15 and TRBJ1-4; D is unclear. Trimming pared 0 bases from V and 8 bases from J, leaving 10 bases between. The CDR3 contains 14 residues. CDR1 is LNHNV, CDR2 YYDKDF, per germline (reference sequence).

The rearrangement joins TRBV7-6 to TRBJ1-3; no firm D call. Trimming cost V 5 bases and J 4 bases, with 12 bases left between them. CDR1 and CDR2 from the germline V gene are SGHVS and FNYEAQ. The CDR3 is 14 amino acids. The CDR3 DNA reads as TGTGCCAGCAGCCGAGCGGGTCCCGGAAACACCATATATTTT. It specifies CASSRAGPGNTIYF.

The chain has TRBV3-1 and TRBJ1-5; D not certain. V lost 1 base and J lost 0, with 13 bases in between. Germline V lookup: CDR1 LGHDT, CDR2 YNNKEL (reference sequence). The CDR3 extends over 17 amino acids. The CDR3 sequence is CASSQGQRPYSNQPQHF. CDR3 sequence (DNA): TGTGCCAGCAGCCAAGGACAACGACCCTATAGCAATCAGCCCCAGCATTTT.